This TCR beta chain was retrieved from a study of prognosis after radiotherapy for stage I lung cancer. Genomic DNA was the source, and TCR beta CDR3 was amplified from it by two-round multiplex PCR. During first-round PCR, primers specific to each TRBV and TRBJ gene were used. TCRdb itself ran the multiplex PCR reads through MiXCR, one entry per CDR3 protein. Here the sample spans 30,000 to 40,000 distinct CDR3 sequences, around a third being singletons. This clonotype appeared many times. The germline gives CDR1 SGHNT, CDR2 YYREEE (reference sequence). The V segment lost 0 bases and the J segment 1 base; nucleotides outside the gene matches: 1. This CDR3 is 15 amino acids long.

The source material was PBMCs, sampled before or after stereotactic body radiation therapy (not recorded which). This chain joins TRBV5-4 and TRBJ2-5; TRBD2 agrees at 9 bases. This receptor was identified in a donor at least 50 years old with non-small cell lung cancer. This CDR3 is CASSLASGVQETQYF. The CDR3 nucleotides read TGTGCCAGCAGCTTGGCTAGCGGGGTCCAAGAGACCCAGTACTTC. Drawing the rest from reference TRBV5-4 and TRBJ2-5, the complete variable domain is ETGVTQSPTHLIKTRGQQVTLRCSSQSGHNTVSWYQQALGQGPQFIFQYYREEENGRGNFPPRFSGLQFPNYSSELNVNALELDDSALYLCASSLASGVQETQYFGPGTRLLVL.